Listed below are T cell receptor beta chains from one sample, sequenced in a study of vaccination effects on CD4 cells after COVID-19. The antigens these receptors bind are not known. Assay used: immunoSEQ multiplex PCR; TCRdb lists only in-frame clones, some missing. The data contain around 36,000 clones, under 70% of them seen just once; the ten biggest clones take up more than 20%. The source was CD4+ T cells from PBMCs cultured with SARS-CoV-2 spike peptides, collected before COVID-19 vaccination. Source of these receptors: a human donor who received a COVID-19 vaccine. The CDR3 runs from the conserved cysteine through the conserved F or W. A D gene is named only where the DNA matches it firmly. The size field is filled for only some rows; it gives once, few, many or a size class.

>TRBV28|TRBJ2-7|NA|NA
CASSSPGPSYEQYF
TGTGCCAGCAGTTCACCGGGACCTTCCTACGAGCAGTACTTC
>TRBV19|TRBJ2-7|NA|NA
CASSGRQVRSNEQYF
TGTGCCAGTAGTGGTAGGCAGGTAAGGTCAAACGAGCAGTACTTC
>TRBV6-5|TRBJ1-4|NA|NA
CASQTRAGREKLFF
TGTGCCAGCCAGACCCGGGCAGGGAGAGAAAAACTGTTTTTT
>TRBV16|TRBJ1-2|NA|NA
CASSQVSVVRYGYTF
TGTGCCAGCAGCCAAGTAAGTGTGGTCCGATATGGCTACACCTTC
>TRBV5-6|TRBJ1-2|NA|NA
CASSPVTEGSGYTF
TGTGCCAGCAGCCCCGTGACAGAAGGTAGTGGCTACACCTTC
>TRBV6-1|TRBJ1-5|NA|TRBD1
CASSEARTGRNQPQHF
TGTGCCAGCAGTGAAGCACGGACAGGTCGAAATCAGCCCCAGCATTTT
>TRBV7-9|TRBJ2-7|few|TRBD1
CASSGRNRGYYEQYF
TGTGCCAGCAGCGGGAGAAACAGGGGCTACTACGAGCAGTACTTC
>TRBV11-2|TRBJ2-7|NA|NA
CASSSYPRGPPTFEQYF
TGTGCCAGCAGCAGCTACCCCAGGGGTCCCCCTACCTTCGAGCAGTACTTC
>TRBV19|TRBJ2-3|NA|NA
CASSNTGHTDTQYF
TGTGCCAGTAGTAATACGGGCCACACAGATACGCAGTATTTT
>TRBV9|TRBJ2-3|NA|NA
CASSVGGGPVDTQYF
TGTGCCAGCAGCGTAGGGGGAGGCCCTGTGGATACGCAGTATTTT
>TRBV12-3/TRBV12-4|TRBJ1-2|NA|NA
CASSTQLYGYTF
TGTGCCAGCAGTACTCAGCTCTATGGCTACACCTTC
>TRBV6-4|TRBJ1-2|NA|NA
CASTPDRGGGYTF
TGTGCCAGCACCCCCGACAGAGGAGGAGGCTACACCTTC
>TRBV7-2|TRBJ1-2|NA|TRBD1
CASSPRIDREHYGYTF
TGTGCCAGCAGCCCACGAATTGACAGGGAACACTATGGCTACACCTTC
>TRBV19|TRBJ1-2|once|NA
CASPRNEVDGYTF
TGTGCCAGTCCCCGAAACGAGGTGGACGGCTACACCTTC
>TRBV19|TRBJ1-6|NA|NA
CASSLSTGPLHF
TGTGCCAGTAGTCTATCGACAGGACCCCTCCACTTT
>TRBV28|TRBJ2-7|NA|TRBD2
CASRLAGDEQYF
TGTGCCAGCAGGCTAGCGGGAGACGAGCAGTACTTC
>TRBV3-1/TRBV3-2|TRBJ1-6|once|NA
CASSLGTDNSPLHF
TGTGCCAGCAGCCTCGGGACGGACAATTCACCCCTCCACTTT
>TRBV11-2|TRBJ2-1|few|NA
CASSITGNEQFF
TGTGCCAGCAGCATAACGGGCAATGAGCAGTTCTTC
>TRBV27|TRBJ2-3|NA|TRBD1
CATTTGTGRNTQYF
TGTGCCACTACTACCGGGACAGGGAGGAATACGCAGTATTTT
>TRBV30|TRBJ1-3|few|NA
CAWSVTRGAFSGNTIYF
TGTGCCTGGAGTGTAACCCGTGGCGCGTTCTCTGGAAACACCATATATTTT
>TRBV5-4|TRBJ1-5|NA|NA
CASSFKGSNQPQHF
TGTGCCAGCAGCTTTAAGGGGAGCAATCAGCCCCAGCATTTT
>TRBV6-6|TRBJ1-5|NA|NA
CASNRVGSWGEMDNQPQHF
TGTGCCAGCAATCGGGTGGGAAGCTGGGGGGAAATGGACAATCAGCCCCAGCATTTT
>TRBV30|TRBJ1-1|NA|NA
CAWSRSRTGRGGEAFF
TGTGCCTGGAGTCGATCAAGAACAGGGAGGGGTGGTGAAGCTTTCTTT
>TRBV19|TRBJ1-3|NA|NA
CASSISLGSLSGNTIYF
TGTGCCAGTAGTATTTCCCTGGGCTCCCTCTCTGGAAACACCATATATTTT
>TRBV10-3|TRBJ2-6|NA|NA
CAISESHGAGANVLTF
TGTGCCATCAGTGAGTCTCACGGGGCCGGGGCCAACGTCCTGACTTTC
>TRBV28|TRBJ1-3|NA|NA
CASSLGKGTIYF
TGTGCCAGCAGTTTAGGCAAGGGCACCATATATTTT
>TRBV19|TRBJ1-3|NA|NA
CASTTPVGRQTALSGNTIYF
TGTGCCAGTACCACCCCTGTGGGCCGGCAGACCGCTTTGTCTGGAAACACCATATATTTT
>TRBV12-5|TRBJ2-1|NA|TRBD2
CASGLVIGTSYNEQFF
TGTGCTAGTGGTTTGGTAATCGGGACTAGCTACAATGAGCAGTTCTTC
>TRBV30|TRBJ2-5|NA|NA
CASTGGSETQYF
TGTGCCTCCACGGGTGGTTCGGAGACCCAGTACTTC
>TRBV29-1|TRBJ2-7|NA|NA
CSVAAGPHEQYF
TGCAGCGTCGCGGCGGGGCCCCACGAGCAGTACTTC